These 20 T cell receptor beta chains originate from one sample sequenced in a study of regulatory T cells in long-lasting Graves disease. Time point here: persistent/refractory GD, antithyroid drugs over 5 years with positive TRAb. PBMCs were the source of the RNA used for TCR sequencing. Libraries of TCR beta came from iRepertoire HTBI primers plus Arm-PCR of CDR3 regions. TCRdb itself ran the multiplex PCR reads through MiXCR, one entry per CDR3 protein. The sample has 350,000 to 450,000 distinct CDR3 sequences, approximately 25% seen once. The specimen comprised peripheral blood mononuclear cells (PBMCs), sampled when the disease was refractory, from a patient treated with antithyroid drugs. These TCRs come from a woman in her forties with Graves disease.

The CDR3 loop is CASSQGNTIYF. CDR3 sequence (DNA): TGTGCCAGCAGCCAGGGAAACACCATATATTTT. The J gene is TRBJ1-3, the V gene TRBV6-1; D is unclear. Trimming took off 6 bases at V and 4 bases at J, with 4 bases between the two ends. The germline gives CDR1 MNHNS, CDR2 SASEGT. The CDR3 contains 11 residues.

The V call is TRBV7-6, the J call TRBJ1-1; possible D gene TRBD1, 6 bases. The V and J ends lost 3 bases and 5 bases respectively, with 22 bases between them. CDR1 and CDR2 (germline): SGHVS, FNYEAQ. The CDR3 is 17 residues long. This chain's CDR3 is CASSLNTGSPGGTEAFF. The CDR3 bases are TGTGCCAGCAGCTTGAATACAGGGTCCCCTGGGGGAACTGAAGCTTTCTTT.

Points on this clonotype: A much larger clonotype is one base distant, so this may be a read error. The chain combines TRBV28 with TRBJ1-2; a possible D gene is TRBD1 (5 bases). The CDR3 runs 13 residues. Trimming removed 2 bases at V and 7 bases at J, with 11 bases between. Germline CDR1 and CDR2: MDHEN and SYDVKM. The CDR3 nucleotides read TGTGCCAGCAGTTTAAACAGGAGCAGTGGCTACACCTTC. Translating it yields CASSLNRSSGYTF.

This clonotype was seen a few times. The chain links TRBV4-1 to TRBJ1-1; D unclear. The germline V gene encodes CDR1 MGHRA and CDR2 YSYEKL. The V and J ends lost 1 base and 4 bases respectively, with 16 bases between them. The CDR3 runs to 16 residues. The CDR3 reads CASSQGGLTDRTEAFF. DNA of the CDR3: TGCGCCAGCAGCCAAGGAGGTCTCACGGACCGCACTGAAGCTTTCTTT.

The V call is TRBV5-1, the J call TRBJ1-2, with 8 bases lining up with TRBD1. This CDR3 has 15 amino acids. V shed 3 bases, J shed 6 bases, and the junction held 10 bases outside the gene matches. The germline V gene encodes CDR1 SGHRS and CDR2 YFSETQ. In DNA form, the CDR3 reads TGCGCCAGCAGCTCCACAGGGGGACCCAGGGATGGCTACACCTTC. This sequence encodes CASSSTGGPRDGYTF. The variable domain in full, completed from reference TRBV5-1 and TRBJ1-2, reads KAGVTQTPRYLIKTRGQQVTLSCSPISGHRSVSWYQQTPGQGLQFLFEYFSETQRNKGNFPGRFSGRQFSNSRSEMNVSTLELGDSALYLCASSSTGGPRDGYTFGSGTRLTVV.

This clonotype was recorded once. Given a much more abundant clone one base away, this may be a read error. The CDR3 carries no conserved terminal phenylalanine or tryptophan, so it likely arises from a read error. The rearrangement links TRBV29-1 to TRBJ2-5; D gene ambiguous. V was cut by 0 bases and J by 8 bases, with 7 bases left in between. Germline CDR1 is SQVTM and CDR2 is ANQGSEA. CDR3 size: 11 residues. The CDR3 bases are TGCAGCGTTGAAGATTCGGTAACCCAGTACTCC. Its translation: CSVEDSVTQYS.

A few counts support this clonotype. The V gene is TRBV5-5, the J gene TRBJ1-6; D is uncertain. Per the germline V gene, CDR1 is SGHKS and CDR2 is YYEKEE (reference sequence). V lost 0 bases and J 6 bases, leaving 10 bases between the germline ends. The CDR3 totals 15 residues. DNA of the CDR3: TGTGCCAGCAGCTTGGAATTGAATCTTAATTCACCCCTCCACTTT. Amino acid sequence: CASSLELNLNSPLHF.

The chain carries TRBV5-1 and TRBJ1-1; D gene unclear. The CDR3 has 13 amino acids. V was pared by 0 bases and J by 3 bases, with 6 bases between. Germline-derived CDR1 and CDR2 are SGHRS and YFSETQ. The DNA of the CDR3 is TGCGCCAGCAGCTTGGGATCGGACACTGAAGCTTTCTTT. Translation: CASSLGSDTEAFF.

This clonotype came up many times. The V call is TRBV29-1, the J call TRBJ1-2; D call uncertain. V lost 7 bases, J lost 3 bases, and 12 bases lay in between. This CDR3 region has 12 residues. Germline CDR1 and CDR2: SQVTM and ANQGSEA. The CDR3 DNA follows: TGCAGCGGTTTGACGACGGACTATGGCTACACCTTC. It encodes CSGLTTDYGYTF.

This clonotype showed up just once. The CDR3 region has the DNA TGTGCCTGGGAAGGGAGGTTTAACACCGGGGAGCTGTTTTTT. Translated, it gives CAWEGRFNTGELFF. The chain is built from TRBV30 and TRBJ2-2; possibly TRBD2 for D (6 bases). CDR3 length equals 14 residues. Germline V gene lookup returns CDR1 GTSNPN and CDR2 SVGIG (reference sequence). Trimming shortened V by 5 bases and J by 2 bases, and 12 bases separated the two germline ends.

This clonotype was seen repeatedly, ten times or more. This sequence joins TRBV28 and TRBJ1-2; possibly TRBD1 for D (6 bases). The length of the CDR3 is 12 residues. V was pared by 5 bases and J by 7 bases, with 11 bases between. Germline lookup yields CDR1 MDHEN and CDR2 SYDVKM. The CDR3 DNA sequence: TGTGCCAGCAGTGTGAACAGGGTTGGCTACACCTTC. This sequence encodes CASSVNRVGYTF.

The V call is TRBV5-1, the J call TRBJ2-7, with 11 nucleotides matching TRBD2. Losses at the gene ends were 3 bases for V and 4 bases for J; bases not matched to a gene: 12. The CDR3 has 17 amino acids. CDR1 and CDR2 from the germline V gene are SGHRS and YFSETQ. CDR3 bases: TGCGCCAGCAGCTCTTACGGTAGCGGGAGGGCCACTTACGAGCAGTACTTC. Translating it yields CASSSYGSGRATYEQYF.

In this sample, this clonotype turned up a few times. This chain connects TRBV4-1 to TRBJ2-7, with 14 bases matching TRBD2. CDR3 size: 17 residues. CDR1 and CDR2 (germline): MGHRA, YSYEKL. With 1 base clipped from V and 5 bases from J, the junction kept 7 bases outside the gene matches. The CDR3 bases are TGCGCCAGCAGCCAAGGGGGGGGACTAGCGGGAGCCCACGAGCAGTACTTC. This sequence encodes CASSQGGGLAGAHEQYF.

This clonotype was recorded at least ten times. Here the CDR3 DNA reads TGTGCCAGCAGACAGGGTTACAACACCGGGGAGCTGTTTTTT. This codes for CASRQGYNTGELFF. The V and J genes are TRBV11-2 and TRBJ2-2; weak D call: TRBD1 (6 bases). The V end lost 6 bases, the J end lost 2 bases, and 10 bases lay between the germline ends. The CDR3 covers 14 residues. CDR1 and CDR2 from the germline V gene are SGHAT and FQNNGV.

This chain uses TRBV5-6 with TRBJ1-5; D is unclear. V was cut by 0 bases and J by 1 base, with 8 bases left in between. CDR1 SGHDT and CDR2 YYEEEE come from the germline V gene. The CDR3 is 15 residues long. The CDR3 spells CASSLAGFSNQPQHF. The CDR3 DNA reads TGTGCCAGCAGCTTGGCCGGGTTCAGCAATCAGCCCCAGCATTTT.

This clonotype was counted many times. V gene TRBV6-1 combines with J gene TRBJ2-2, with a tentative D call TRBD2 (5 bases). Looked up from germline, CDR1 is MNHNS and CDR2 is SASEGT. CDR3 length equals 16 residues. Trimming shortened V by 0 bases and J by 1 base, and 9 bases separated the two germline ends. The DNA of the CDR3 is TGTGCCAGCAGTGAAGCTAGCGCAAGGAACACCGGGGAGCTGTTTTTT. Its translation is CASSEASARNTGELFF.

This clonotype showed up many times. The chain is built from TRBV6-2 or TRBV6-3 and TRBJ2-2; no clear D. In germline, CDR1 is MNHEY, CDR2 SVGEGT. This CDR3 contains 13 residues. Trimming removed 4 bases at V and 5 bases at J, with 8 bases between. The CDR3 protein is CASSFSETGELFF. The DNA of the CDR3 is TGTGCCAGCAGTTTTTCGGAGACCGGGGAGCTGTTTTTT.

This clonotype was detected ten times or more. The genes are TRBV6-1 and TRBJ1-1, with D possibly matching TRBD1 (5 bases). CDR1 is MNHNS and CDR2 is SASEGT in the germline V gene. Trimming removed 2 bases from V and 7 bases from J, with 8 bases in between. This CDR3 is built from 12 residues. The CDR3 DNA reads TGTGCCAGCAGTGAATGGACATTTGAAGCTTTCTTT. Translating gives CASSEWTFEAFF.

The table lists this clonotype with many counts. This chain uses TRBV28 with TRBJ2-7; 10 nucleotides line up with TRBD2. This CDR3 region has 20 residues. Germline CDR1 and CDR2: MDHEN and SYDVKM. The V and J ends lost 1 base and 3 bases, in that order; junction bases with no gene match: 18. This chain's CDR3 is CASSLFPMGLALAGFYEQYF. DNA of the CDR3: TGTGCCAGCAGTTTATTCCCCATGGGACTGGCACTAGCGGGGTTCTACGAGCAGTACTTC.

The V gene is TRBV3-1, the J gene TRBJ2-2; 10 nucleotides align to TRBD2. Germline loops: CDR1 LGHDT, CDR2 YNNKEL (reference sequence). CDR3 length equals 16 residues. The ends lost 0 bases at V and 6 bases at J; junction bases unmatched: 4. DNA for the CDR3: TGTGCCAGCAGCCAAGAATTAGCGGGAGGACCCGGGGAGCTGTTTTTT. Residues: CASSQELAGGPGELFF.